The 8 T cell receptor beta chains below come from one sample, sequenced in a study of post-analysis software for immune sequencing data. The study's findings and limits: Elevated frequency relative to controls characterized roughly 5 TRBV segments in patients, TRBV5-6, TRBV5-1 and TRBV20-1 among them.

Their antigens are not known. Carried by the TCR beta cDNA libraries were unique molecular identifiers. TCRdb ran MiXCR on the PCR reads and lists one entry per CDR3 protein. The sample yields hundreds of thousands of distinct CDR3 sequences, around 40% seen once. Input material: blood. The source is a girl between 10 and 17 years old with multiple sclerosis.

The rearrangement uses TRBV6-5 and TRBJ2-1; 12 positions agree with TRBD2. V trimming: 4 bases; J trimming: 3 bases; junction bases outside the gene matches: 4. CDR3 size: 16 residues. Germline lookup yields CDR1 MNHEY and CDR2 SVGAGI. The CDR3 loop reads CASSWALAGGYNEQFF. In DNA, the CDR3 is TGTGCCAGCAGTTGGGCACTAGCGGGGGGCTACAATGAGCAGTTCTTC.

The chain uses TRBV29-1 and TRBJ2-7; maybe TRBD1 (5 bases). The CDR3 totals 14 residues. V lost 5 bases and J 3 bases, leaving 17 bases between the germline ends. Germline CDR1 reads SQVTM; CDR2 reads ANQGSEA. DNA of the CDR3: TGCAGCGTTACGCCGACAGCTGACAACTACGAGCAGTACTTC. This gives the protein CSVTPTADNYEQYF.

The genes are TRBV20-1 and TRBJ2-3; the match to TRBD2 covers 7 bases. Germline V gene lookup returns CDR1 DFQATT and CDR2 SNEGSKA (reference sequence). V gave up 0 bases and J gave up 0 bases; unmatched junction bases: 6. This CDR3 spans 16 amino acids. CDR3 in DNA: TGCAGTGCTAGAGATAGGGAGGGAACTAGCACAGATACGCAGTATTTT. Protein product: CSARDREGTSTDTQYF.

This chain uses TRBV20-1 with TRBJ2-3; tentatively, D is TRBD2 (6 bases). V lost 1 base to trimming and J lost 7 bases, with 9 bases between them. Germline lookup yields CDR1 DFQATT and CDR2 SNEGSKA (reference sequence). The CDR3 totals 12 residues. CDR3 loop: CSARGLGYTQYF. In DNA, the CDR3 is TGCAGTGCTAGAGGACTAGGATATACGCAGTATTTT.

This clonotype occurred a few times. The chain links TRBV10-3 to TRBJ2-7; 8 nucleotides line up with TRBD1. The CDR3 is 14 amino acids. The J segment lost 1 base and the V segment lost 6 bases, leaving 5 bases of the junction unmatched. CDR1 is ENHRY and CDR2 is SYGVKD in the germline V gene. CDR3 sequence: CAIRPGQESYEQYF. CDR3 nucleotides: TGTGCCATCAGGCCGGGACAGGAATCCTACGAGCAGTACTTC.

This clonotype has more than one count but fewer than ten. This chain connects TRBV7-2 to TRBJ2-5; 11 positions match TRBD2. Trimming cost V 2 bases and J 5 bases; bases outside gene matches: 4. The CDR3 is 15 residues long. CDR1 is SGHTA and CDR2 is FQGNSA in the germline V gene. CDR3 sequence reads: CASSLISGGAETQYF. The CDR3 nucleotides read TGTGCCAGCAGCTTAATTAGCGGGGGGGCGGAGACCCAGTACTTC.

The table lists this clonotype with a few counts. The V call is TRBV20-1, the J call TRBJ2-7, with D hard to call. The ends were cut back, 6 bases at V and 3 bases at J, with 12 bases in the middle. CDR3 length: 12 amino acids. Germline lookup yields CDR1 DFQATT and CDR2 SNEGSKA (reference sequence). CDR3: CSATQNVYEQYF. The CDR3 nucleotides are TGCAGTGCCACTCAGAACGTCTACGAGCAGTACTTC.

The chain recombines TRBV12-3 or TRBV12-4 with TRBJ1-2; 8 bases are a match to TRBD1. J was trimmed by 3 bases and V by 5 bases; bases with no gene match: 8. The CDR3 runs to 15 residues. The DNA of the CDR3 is TGTGCCAGCAGTACTCAGGGGGCGCCTTACTATGGCTACACCTTC. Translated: CASSTQGAPYYGYTF.